Listed here are 31 T cell receptor beta chains from one sample, sequenced in a study of shared clonotypes between healthy human individuals. Naive CD8 isolation took CD45RO-negative cells positively selected for CCR7 and excluded terminally differentiated effector memory CD45RA+ cells. Data came from immunoSEQ multiplex PCR; TCRdb stores just in-frame clones and leaves some out. The sample lists around 2,100,000 clones; roughly 95% were seen once. The sequenced sample consisted of naive CD8+ T cells sorted from blood. These receptors originate from a man between 18 and 35 years old in good health.

The chain combines TRBV6-6 with TRBJ2-2; 9 bases are a match to TRBD2. The V gene end was trimmed by 0 bases and the J gene end by 6 bases; junction bases not matched to a gene: 5. Germline V gene data show CDR1 as MNHNY and CDR2 as SVGAGI (reference sequence). The CDR3 sequence is 16 residues long. The CDR3 sequence is CASSYSIAGVPGELFF. The DNA for the CDR3 is TGTGCCAGCAGTTACTCGATAGCGGGAGTCCCCGGGGAGCTGTTTTTT.

The rearrangement uses TRBV7-2 and TRBJ2-1; 8 bases align to TRBD2. The CDR3 spans 17 residues. J was trimmed by 3 bases and V by 1 base; bases with no gene match: 8. Per germline, CDR1 SGHTA and CDR2 FQGNSA. CDR3 coding DNA: TGTGCCAGCAGCTTAGATTCCCTTAGCGGGGACTACAATGAGCAGTTCTTC. Translating it yields CASSLDSLSGDYNEQFF. The whole variable domain, remainder taken from reference TRBV7-2 and TRBJ2-1, is GAGVSQSPSNKVTEKGKDVELRCDPISGHTALYWYRQSLGQGLEFLIYFQGNSAPDKSGLPSDRFSAERTGGSVSTLTIQRTQQEDSAVYLCASSLDSLSGDYNEQFFGPGTRLTVL.

The chain combines TRBV7-9 with TRBJ2-7; 8 bases are a match to TRBD1. CDR3 size: 15 residues. CDR1 and CDR2 from the germline V gene are SEHNR and FQNEAQ (reference sequence). The V and J ends lost 5 bases and 2 bases, in that order; junction bases with no gene match: 8. Here the CDR3 DNA reads TGTGCCAGCAGCGACACAGGGGGAAAGGCCTACGAGCAGTACTTC. It specifies CASSDTGGKAYEQYF.

The genes are TRBV10-3 and TRBJ1-1, with 8 bases lining up with TRBD1. Looked up from germline, CDR1 is ENHRY and CDR2 is SYGVKD. V was clipped by 2 bases and J by 3 bases; unmatched bases: 17. CDR3 length: 19 residues. This CDR3 is CAISERRLMDRAGDTEAFF. CDR3 nucleotide sequence: TGTGCCATCAGTGAGAGGAGGCTGATGGACAGGGCGGGGGACACTGAAGCTTTCTTT.

In its sample, this clone was seen once. V gene TRBV7-9 combines with J gene TRBJ2-1, with D perhaps TRBD2 (6 bases). Germline lookup yields CDR1 SEHNR and CDR2 FQNEAQ (reference sequence). The CDR3 spans 14 residues. The V end lost 4 bases, the J end lost 9 bases, and 16 bases lay between the germline ends. This CDR3 reads CASSSLTRTVEQFF. The CDR3 DNA reads as TGTGCCAGCAGCTCTCTGACTAGAACGGTTGAGCAGTTCTTC.

The chain links TRBV5-1 to TRBJ1-1; TRBD1 matches 7 bases. Germline V lookup: CDR1 SGHRS, CDR2 YFSETQ. The CDR3 is 15 residues long. V was clipped by 4 bases and J by 0 bases; unmatched bases: 6. For the CDR3, the DNA is TGCGCCAGCAGCGAACTACAGGGGATGAACACTGAAGCTTTCTTT. Protein: CASSELQGMNTEAFF.

The V and J genes are TRBV7-9 and TRBJ2-7; maybe TRBD2 (6 bases). V was clipped by 5 bases and J by 0 bases, with 20 bases between them. Germline assignment: CDR1 SEHNR and CDR2 FQNEAQ (reference sequence). This CDR3 region has 17 residues. The CDR3 DNA sequence: TGTGCCAGCAGCCCCACTTTGCGGGGAGGAGGCTCCTACGAGCAGTACTTC. Amino acids: CASSPTLRGGGSYEQYF.

This clone was counted a single time. V is TRBV28 and J is TRBJ2-1; 8 nucleotides line up with TRBD1. The V gene's germline CDR1 is MDHEN and CDR2 SYDVKM. The length of the CDR3 is 16 residues. J gave up 7 bases and V 1 base, and 9 bases lay outside the gene matches. The CDR3 here is CASSLLAGGEKNEQFF. The DNA for the CDR3 is TGTGCCAGCAGTTTATTGGCAGGGGGCGAGAAGAATGAGCAGTTCTTC.

CDR3 protein: CASSLGGREFF. DNA of the CDR3: TGTGCCAGCAGCTTAGGGGGGCGGGAGTTCTTC. The rearrangement links TRBV11-2 to TRBJ2-1; D perhaps matches TRBD1 (6 bases). Germline CDR1 is SGHAT and CDR2 is FQNNGV. The CDR3 is 11 residues long. V lost 1 base and J 14 bases, leaving 9 bases between the germline ends.

This chain uses TRBV9 with TRBJ1-2, with 7 bases identical to TRBD1. With V trimmed by 2 bases and J by 5 bases, 9 bases remained unmatched. Looked up from germline, CDR1 is SGDLS and CDR2 is YYNGEE. The CDR3 consists of 15 residues. The CDR3, as DNA: TGTGCCAGCAGCGTTACAGGGGTGGGAGTTTATGGCTACACCTTC. Translation gives CASSVTGVGVYGYTF.

This clone was seen just once. The rearrangement uses TRBV19 and TRBJ2-1; D gene ambiguous. The CDR3 consists of 14 residues. Germline-derived CDR1 and CDR2 are LNHDA and SQIVND (reference sequence). V was shortened by 3 bases and J by 6 bases, with 12 bases between the two germline ends. CDR3 bases: TGTGCCAGTAGTATGTTGGACGGAATCAATGAGCAGTTCTTC. The encoded protein is CASSMLDGINEQFF. Looking up the rest from reference TRBV19 and TRBJ2-1 gives the full variable domain: DGGITQSPKYLFRKEGQNVTLSCEQNLNHDAMYWYRQDPGQGLRLIYYSQIVNDFQKGDIAEGYSVSREKKESFPLTVTSAQKNPTAFYLCASSMLDGINEQFFGPGTRLTVL.

CDR3 sequence: CASSQVPPPENEQFF. The CDR3 bases are TGCGCCAGCAGCCAAGTCCCCCCTCCCGAGAATGAGCAGTTCTTC. This sequence joins TRBV4-1 and TRBJ2-1; no reliable D call. V gave up 1 base and J gave up 7 bases, with 14 bases separating them. This CDR3 spans 15 amino acids. Germline-derived CDR1 and CDR2 are MGHRA and YSYEKL.

The chain couples TRBV19 to TRBJ1-5, with no clear D. The CDR3 consists of 13 residues. CDR1 and CDR2 (germline): LNHDA, SQIVND (reference sequence). V dropped 2 bases and J dropped 7 bases, with 9 bases sitting between them. CDR3 coding DNA: TGTGCCAGTAGTATAAGCGGTACCCAGCCCCAGCATTTT. It specifies CASSISGTQPQHF.

The V and J genes are TRBV6-6 and TRBJ2-7, with D hard to call. CDR3 size: 11 residues. The germline V and J ends were trimmed by 5 bases and 5 bases, with 7 bases remaining between them. CDR1 and CDR2 (germline): MNHNY, SVGAGI (reference sequence). CDR3 DNA sequence: TGTGCCAGCAGTGTGTACGACGAGCAGTACTTC. Translating it yields CASSVYDEQYF.

The rearrangement joins TRBV5-6 to TRBJ2-3; TRBD2 is a possible D gene (7 bases). The V end lost 4 bases, the J end lost 1 base, and 16 bases lay between the germline ends. Germline loops: CDR1 SGHDT, CDR2 YYEEEE. CDR3 length: 16 residues. The CDR3 nucleotides read TGTGCCAGCAGCCCCTGGGGGCTAGCGGGCACAGATACGCAGTATTTT. This translates into CASSPWGLAGTDTQYF.

This chain connects TRBV6-5 to TRBJ2-2; TRBD1 matches at 7 bases. The CDR3 contains 13 residues. V shed 2 bases, J shed 9 bases, and the junction held 3 bases outside the gene matches. CDR1 is MNHEY, CDR2 SVGAGI, per germline. CDR3 bases: TGTGCCAGCAGTTACGCGACAGGGAGGGAGCTGTTTTTT. It yields the protein CASSYATGRELFF.

In the case of this clone: Other nucleotide sequences from this sample produce the same CDR3. J is TRBJ2-5 and V is TRBV9; TRBD1 is a possible D gene (6 bases). CDR1 SGDLS and CDR2 YYNGEE come from the germline V gene. The CDR3 covers 13 residues. The ends were cut back, 0 bases at V and 5 bases at J, with 8 bases in the middle. CDR3 amino acids: CASSVGGLETQYF. Here the CDR3 DNA reads TGTGCCAGCAGCGTAGGGGGGCTTGAGACCCAGTACTTC. Supplemented by reference TRBV9 and TRBJ2-5, the full variable domain reads DSGVTQTPKHLITATGQRVTLRCSPRSGDLSVYWYQQSLDQGLQFLIQYYNGEERAKGNILERFSAQQFPDLHSELNLSSLELGDSALYFCASSVGGLETQYFGPGTRLLVL.

Regarding this clone: Other nucleotide sequences from this sample produce the same CDR3. This chain connects TRBV9 to TRBJ2-1; 7 bases fit TRBD1. The germline CDR1 and CDR2 sequences are SGDLS and YYNGEE. This CDR3 is 14 amino acids long. Trimming at V came to 2 bases and at J to 3 bases, leaving 2 bases not matched to a gene. For the CDR3, the DNA is TGTGCCAGCAGCGTCCGGGACAGCTACAATGAGCAGTTCTTC. Translation gives CASSVRDSYNEQFF. The full variable domain, its missing parts supplied by reference TRBV9 and TRBJ2-1, is DSGVTQTPKHLITATGQRVTLRCSPRSGDLSVYWYQQSLDQGLQFLIQYYNGEERAKGNILERFSAQQFPDLHSELNLSSLELGDSALYFCASSVRDSYNEQFFGPGTRLTVL.

The V call is TRBV27, the J call TRBJ1-6; D call uncertain. The CDR3 extends over 14 amino acids. V gave up 6 bases and J gave up 4 bases, with 10 bases separating them. Per germline, CDR1 MNHEY and CDR2 SMNVEV (reference sequence). CDR3 nucleotides: TGTGCCAGCAGAGCAGGACCTTATAATTCACCCCTCCACTTT. It specifies CASRAGPYNSPLHF.

This clone was counted a few times. The rearrangement joins TRBV6-5 to TRBJ1-1, with D uncertain. Germline V gives CDR1 MNHEY, CDR2 SVGAGI. V shed 2 bases and J shed 0 bases, with 4 bases lying between them. This CDR3 region has 13 residues. The CDR3 reads CASSYDLNTEAFF. The CDR3 region has the DNA TGTGCCAGCAGTTACGACCTGAACACTGAAGCTTTCTTT.

This clone was recorded a few times. The chain is built from TRBV30 and TRBJ1-5; perhaps TRBD1 as D (6 bases). This CDR3 has 14 residues. Germline V lookup: CDR1 GTSNPN, CDR2 SVGIG (reference sequence). Trimming took off 4 bases at V and 1 base at J, with 11 bases between the two ends. The CDR3 loop reads CAWTGAGSNQPQHF. CDR3 nucleotide sequence: TGTGCCTGGACAGGGGCGGGAAGCAATCAGCCCCAGCATTTT. Looking up the rest from reference TRBV30 and TRBJ1-5 gives the full variable domain: SQTIHQWPATLVQPVGSPLSLECTVEGTSNPNLYWYRQAAGRGLQLLFYSVGIGQISSEVPQNLSASRPQDRQFILSSKKLLLSDSGFYLCAWTGAGSNQPQHFGDGTRLSIL.

The rearrangement links TRBV9 to TRBJ2-1; perhaps TRBD2 as D (5 bases). CDR3 size: 15 residues. V was pared by 4 bases and J by 8 bases, with 19 bases between. CDR1 and CDR2 (germline): SGDLS, YYNGEE. CDR3 DNA: TGTGCCAGCAGCCTCCAAGGAGTTGGGAGCGATGAGCAGTTCTTC. This sequence encodes CASSLQGVGSDEQFF.

The chain uses TRBV27 and TRBJ1-2; TRBD1 is a possible D gene (6 bases). The CDR3 totals 13 residues. V lost 0 bases and J 8 bases, leaving 10 bases between the germline ends. Germline assignment: CDR1 MNHEY and CDR2 SMNVEV (reference sequence). Here the CDR3 DNA reads TGTGCCAGCAGTTTATCGCCCGGGGGCGGCTACACCTTC. Translated: CASSLSPGGGYTF.

V usage is TRBV4-3 and J usage is TRBJ2-7; 8 nucleotides align to TRBD1. Germline V lookup: CDR1 LGHNA, CDR2 YSLEER. This CDR3 region has 16 residues. V gave up 0 bases and J gave up 3 bases; unmatched junction bases: 7. The CDR3 sequence is CASSQDRQGTGYEQYF. The CDR3 DNA follows: TGCGCCAGCAGCCAAGACCGACAGGGGACCGGCTACGAGCAGTACTTC.

V usage is TRBV4-3 and J usage is TRBJ2-1; 11 positions agree with TRBD2. The V segment lost 0 bases and the J segment 7 bases; nucleotides outside the gene matches: 8. The CDR3 spans 17 residues. The germline V gene encodes CDR1 LGHNA and CDR2 YSLEER. The CDR3 protein is CASSQDLAGGPGNEQFF. As DNA, the CDR3 is TGCGCCAGCAGCCAAGATTTAGCGGGAGGGCCAGGGAATGAGCAGTTCTTC.

About this clone: Distinct nucleotide sequences in the sample also encode this CDR3. The rearrangement joins TRBV19 to TRBJ2-7; D may be TRBD2 (5 bases). Germline assignment: CDR1 LNHDA and CDR2 SQIVND (reference sequence). The CDR3 covers 14 residues. V was cut by 1 base and J by 2 bases, with 9 bases left in between. The chain's CDR3 is CASSIGGPPYEQYF. The CDR3 DNA sequence: TGTGCCAGTAGTATAGGAGGGCCCCCCTACGAGCAGTACTTC.

J is TRBJ2-7 and V is TRBV5-1, with 8 bases fitting TRBD2. Unmatched junction bases numbered 5, after V lost 4 bases and J lost 2 bases. This CDR3 contains 14 residues. Germline V gives CDR1 SGHRS, CDR2 YFSETQ. CDR3 sequence (DNA): TGCGCCAGCAGCAGCAGCGGGAGTACCTACGAGCAGTACTTC. Its translation: CASSSSGSTYEQYF.

This sequence joins TRBV6-6 and TRBJ1-5; D uncertain. Germline values: CDR1 MNHNY, CDR2 SVGAGI (reference sequence). The germline V and J ends were trimmed by 0 bases and 4 bases, with 7 bases remaining between them. This CDR3 has 14 residues. CDR3 residues: CASSYSPANQPQHF. CDR3 bases: TGTGCCAGCAGTTACTCTCCGGCGAATCAGCCCCAGCATTTT.

The rearrangement joins TRBV28 to TRBJ2-1, with TRBD2 matching 9 bases. In germline, CDR1 is MDHEN, CDR2 SYDVKM. V lost 7 bases, J lost 0 bases, and 4 bases stayed unmatched. This CDR3 is 15 amino acids long. The CDR3 DNA is TGTGCCAGCACTCTAGCGGGGAGCTCCTACAATGAGCAGTTCTTC. It translates to CASTLAGSSYNEQFF. The full variable domain, in which reference TRBV28 and TRBJ2-1 provide the parts outside the CDR3, is DVKVTQSSRYLVKRTGEKVFLECVQDMDHENMFWYRQDPGLGLRLIYFSYDVKMKEKGDIPEGYSVSREKKERFSLILESASTNQTSMYLCASTLAGSSYNEQFFGPGTRLTVL.

About this clone itself: The sample contains more than one DNA sequence encoding this CDR3. The gene calls are TRBV5-5 and TRBJ2-5, with no clear D. Germline V gene lookup returns CDR1 SGHKS and CDR2 YYEKEE (reference sequence). Trimming cost V 2 bases and J 5 bases, with 10 bases left between them. The CDR3 totals 13 residues. CDR3 residues: CASSLVGEETQYF. The DNA of the CDR3 is TGTGCCAGCAGCTTAGTCGGCGAGGAGACCCAGTACTTC.

The chain joins TRBV19 to TRBJ1-1, with 9 bases lining up with TRBD1. The V segment lost 5 bases and the J segment 1 base; nucleotides outside the gene matches: 11. The germline V gene encodes CDR1 LNHDA and CDR2 SQIVND (reference sequence). The CDR3 totals 17 residues. CDR3 sequence (DNA): TGTGCCAGTAGTGGGATCCGGGACAGGGAGAGGAACACTGAAGCTTTCTTT. Its translation: CASSGIRDRERNTEAFF.